This paragraph reports one T cell receptor (beta chain). The data are from a study of blood T cell repertoires in COVID-19. The assay was immunoSEQ multiplex PCR, and TCRdb's table has in-frame clones only and misses some. This repertoire shows some 60,000 clones, 91% found once; its top ten account for 2% to 2.5%. The length of the CDR3 is 16 residues. Germline lookup yields CDR1 KGHSH and CDR2 LQKENI. With V trimmed by 4 bases and J by 5 bases, 11 bases remained unmatched. This chain connects TRBV18 to TRBJ2-1, with TRBD1 matching 7 bases. The sample consisted of peripheral blood. The source is a man between 60 and 70 years old with acute or convalescent COVID-19. CDR3: CASSRGQRGPNNEQFF. For the CDR3, the DNA is TGTGCCAGCTCACGGGGACAGAGGGGGCCCAACAATGAGCAGTTCTTC.